Detailed here is one TCR beta chain. The record originates from a study of blood T cell repertoires in COVID-19. Study-wide context: Collection of acute and convalescent COVID-19 samples took place in the United States, Italy and Spain. Sample material is recorded as cDNA or gDNA derived from T cells, B-cell-depleted T cells, or PBMCs.

Sequenced by immunoSEQ multiplex PCR; TCRdb stores in-frame clones only, minus some. The profile covers some 110,000 clones, with roughly 83% appearing a single time and 2.5% to 4% taken by the ten largest. CDR3 length equals 18 residues. With V trimmed by 3 bases and J by 0 bases, 13 bases remained unmatched. The V gene's germline CDR1 is SNHLY and CDR2 FYNNEI. The V gene is TRBV2, the J gene TRBJ1-1, with 7 bases aligning to TRBD1. Sequenced: peripheral blood. The origin of this receptor is a woman older than 75 with active or convalescent COVID-19. The CDR3 region is CASSDHRDSRLMNTEAFF. The CDR3, as DNA: TGTGCCAGCAGTGACCACCGGGACAGCAGACTGATGAACACTGAAGCTTTCTTT.